This is a list of T cell receptor beta chains from one sample in a study of blood T cell repertoires in COVID-19. The protocol was immunoSEQ multiplex PCR, while the TCRdb copy is restricted to in-frame clones and leaves out a portion. The data show tens of thousands of clones, with about 81% seen just once and more than 10% held by the top ten. The sequenced sample was peripheral blood. Receptors originate from a human donor in a cohort sampled during active COVID-19. CDR3s include the opening cysteine and the closing phenylalanine or tryptophan. A D gene is named only where the DNA matches it firmly. Expanded clones get a size class; other rows say once, few or many, or leave the size out.

d_call | clone_size | j_call | v_call | cdr3_nt | cdr3_aa
TRBD2 | . | TRBJ2-7 | TRBV9 | TGTGCCAGCAGCGACGCGACTAGCGGGGGCTACGAGCAGTACTTC | CASSDATSGGYEQYF
. | . | TRBJ1-2 | TRBV4-3 | TGCGCCAGCAGCCTAGAGGGCACCAACTATGGCTACACCTTC | CASSLEGTNYGYTF
. | . | TRBJ1-5 | TRBV19 | TGTGCCAGTAGTGTCCGGTTGGAGGGCTATAGCAATCAGCCCCAGCATTTT | CASSVRLEGYSNQPQHF
. | . | TRBJ2-3 | TRBV6-5 | TGTGCCAGCAGTTACCTCTTCACAGATACGCAGTATTTT | CASSYLFTDTQYF
. | . | TRBJ2-7 | TRBV11-2 | TGTGCCAGCAGCTTTGGGACTTCATCCTACGAGCAGTACTTC | CASSFGTSSYEQYF
. | once | TRBJ2-5 | TRBV28 | TGTGCCAGCAGTTTTCGGACACTGGAACAAGAGACCCAGTACTTC | CASSFRTLEQETQYF
. | . | TRBJ2-7 | TRBV6-2/TRBV6-3 | TGTGCCAGCAGCCGGAGGTGGGACGAGCAGTACTTC | CASSRRWDEQYF
. | . | TRBJ1-1 | TRBV6-5 | TGTGCCAGCAGTTTACGGGTGAACACTGAAGCTTTCTTT | CASSLRVNTEAFF
. | . | TRBJ2-2 | TRBV7-7 | TGTGCCAGCAGCGCCTGGCGGACGAACACCGGGGAGCTGTTTTTT | CASSAWRTNTGELFF
. | . | TRBJ1-2 | TRBV6-5 | TGTGCCAGCAGTTACGGCCACCCCATAGCGTATGGCTACACCTTC | CASSYGHPIAYGYTF
TRBD1 | . | TRBJ1-2 | TRBV5-1 | TGCGCCAGCAGCTTGGGACAGGGCATAGCTAACTATGGCTACACCTTC | CASSLGQGIANYGYTF
TRBD1 | . | TRBJ1-1 | TRBV6-6 | TGTGCCAGCAGTTACTCCGGACAGGGGGCGGCTGAAGCTTTCTTT | CASSYSGQGAAEAFF
. | . | TRBJ1-1 | TRBV11-2 | TGTGCCAGCAGCCACCCTGGGGCAGATCGGGACACTGAAGCTTTCTTT | CASSHPGADRDTEAFF
TRBD1 | . | TRBJ2-7 | TRBV27 | TGTGCCAGCAGTCCCCCCCTTGACAGGGTCGTGGTGGGTTCCCCCTACGAGCAGTACTTC | CASSPPLDRVVVGSPYEQYF
. | . | TRBJ2-2 | TRBV9 | TGTGCCAGCAGCGTAGCTCACAGGAACACCGGGGAGCTGTTTTTT | CASSVAHRNTGELFF
. | once | TRBJ1-1 | TRBV6-5 | TGTGCCAGCAGTTACTCTGCCGGGTTGAACACTGAAGCTTTCTTT | CASSYSAGLNTEAFF
. | . | TRBJ2-5 | TRBV6-9 | TGTGCCAGGAAACAGGGTTTGAAAGAGACCCAGTACTTC | CARKQGLKETQYF
. | . | TRBJ2-2 | TRBV4-1 | TGCGCCAGCAGCCAATTCCAGAACACCGGGGAGCTGTTTTTT | CASSQFQNTGELFF
. | . | TRBJ2-4 | TRBV7-2 | TGTGCCAGCAGCCCGGGACTGACAGGGAACATTCAGTACTTC | CASSPGLTGNIQYF
. | . | TRBJ1-1 | TRBV6-7 | TGTGCCAGCAGTACCCCATCTCAGGGGATGAACACTGAAGCTTTCTTT | CASSTPSQGMNTEAFF
TRBD1 | . | TRBJ1-2 | TRBV18 | TGTGCCAGCTCACCTAAGACAGGGCCCTCGGCTATTGGCTACACCTTC | CASSPKTGPSAIGYTF
. | . | TRBJ1-1 | TRBV5-6 | TGTGCCAGCAGCTTGATGGAGCCAGAGAACACTGAAGCTTTCTTT | CASSLMEPENTEAFF
. | . | TRBJ2-7 | TRBV11-1 | TGTGCCAGCAGCTTAGGGGGGGTATTCTACGAGCAGTACTTC | CASSLGGVFYEQYF
. | . | TRBJ1-6 | TRBV7-6 | TGTGCCAGCAGGGGAGGGACCGGGCGTGAGTCACCCCTCCACTTT | CASRGGTGRESPLHF
. | . | TRBJ2-3 | TRBV3-1/TRBV3-2 | TGTGCCAGCAGCCAAGATAGGAGCGGGAGCACAGATACGCAGTATTTT | CASSQDRSGSTDTQYF
TRBD2 | . | TRBJ2-7 | TRBV6-5 | TGTGCCAGCAGTTCTGATCCTAGCGGGGAAAACAACGAGCAGTACTTC | CASSSDPSGENNEQYF
TRBD1 | . | TRBJ2-7 | TRBV7-9 | TGTGCCAGCAGCAGCCGTACGTTGGGACAGGGGGCATCGGGAGGGCCTTACGAGCAGTACTTC | CASSSRTLGQGASGGPYEQYF
. | many | TRBJ2-7 | TRBV27 | TGTGCCAGCAGTTTTAGCGGCGCTATATACGAGCAGTACTTC | CASSFSGAIYEQYF
. | . | TRBJ2-7 | TRBV6-2/TRBV6-3 | TGTGCCAGCAGTTACTCGGCAGGGGCGGTGGAGCAGTACTTC | CASSYSAGAVEQYF
. | . | TRBJ1-2 | TRBV9 | TGTGCCAGCAGCCCGAACGACGGGTGGATCTATGGCTACACCTTC | CASSPNDGWIYGYTF
. | . | TRBJ2-7 | TRBV11-2 | TGTGCCAGCAGCTTAGGCCCAGGGTCGTACGAGCAGTACTTC | CASSLGPGSYEQYF
TRBD1 | . | TRBJ1-5 | TRBV19 | TGTGCCACTAAGTACGGACAGGGTGGTCAGCCCCAGCATTTT | CATKYGQGGQPQHF
TRBD1 | once | TRBJ2-7 | TRBV11-2 | TGTGCCAGCAGCTTAGCGGGACAGGGGAGGAACGAGCAGTACTTC | CASSLAGQGRNEQYF
TRBD2 | . | TRBJ2-7 | TRBV6-2/TRBV6-3 | TGTGCCAGCAGTTACTCCCTACACGGCGGGGGCTCCTACGAGCAGTACTTC | CASSYSLHGGGSYEQYF
. | once | TRBJ1-3 | TRBV18 | TGTGCCAGCTCACCATTAAATACCAGAGGCTCTGGAAACACCATATATTTT | CASSPLNTRGSGNTIYF
TRBD2 | . | TRBJ2-1 | TRBV24-1 | TGTGCCACCAGTGATGGTTCTAGCGGATACAATGAGCAGTTCTTC | CATSDGSSGYNEQFF
. | . | TRBJ2-4 | TRBV6-7 | TGTGCCAGCAGTTACTCGGTGACTGACAAAAACATTCAGTACTTC | CASSYSVTDKNIQYF
. | . | TRBJ1-3 | TRBV5-6 | TGTGCCAGCAGCTGGGGGCAGGGGATCAACACCATATATTTT | CASSWGQGINTIYF
TRBD1 | . | TRBJ2-2 | TRBV2 | TGTGCCAGCTTAGACAGGGAACTGGCGAACACCGGGGAGCTGTTTTTT | CASLDRELANTGELFF
TRBD2 | . | TRBJ2-3 | TRBV9 | TGTGCCTCCACCTGGGGAGCGGGAGACGGAGATACGCAGTATTTT | CASTWGAGDGDTQYF
. | . | TRBJ1-5 | TRBV12-3/TRBV12-4 | TGTGCCAGCAGTTTCGGCGGGCAGCCCCAGCATTTT | CASSFGGQPQHF
. | . | TRBJ1-2 | TRBV27 | TGTGCCAGCACCTCGGGGGGAAGCGGCTACACCTTC | CASTSGGSGYTF
TRBD1 | few | TRBJ1-6 | TRBV28 | TGTGCCAGCGCGACCGGGACAGGAGCCTCACCCCTCCACTTT | CASATGTGASPLHF
TRBD2 | once | TRBJ2-3 | TRBV6-2/TRBV6-3 | TGTGCCAGCAGTCCGGGGGGGCGCACAGATACGCAGTATTTT | CASSPGGRTDTQYF
TRBD1 | . | TRBJ2-7 | TRBV6-5 | TGTGCCAGCAGCCGACAGGGGGGGAGGTACGAGCAGTACTTC | CASSRQGGRYEQYF
TRBD1 | . | TRBJ2-7 | TRBV11-2 | TGTGCCAGCAGCTGGGGGGACAGGGGCTCCTACGAGCAGTACTTC | CASSWGDRGSYEQYF
TRBD1 | once | TRBJ2-1 | TRBV11-2 | TGTGCCACAAGACAGGGCAACTACAATGAGCAGTTCTTC | CATRQGNYNEQFF
. | once | TRBJ1-6 | TRBV9 | TGTGCCAGCAGCGTTTTAACAGAGAATTCACCCCTCCACTTT | CASSVLTENSPLHF
. | once | TRBJ1-6 | TRBV6-5 | TGTGCCAGCAGTTACTCAAAGAGCTCCTATAATTCACCCCTCCACTTT | CASSYSKSSYNSPLHF
TRBD2 | . | TRBJ2-7 | TRBV7-6 | TGTGCCAGCAGCTTATCTGGGACTAGCGGGGAGCTCCTCTACGAGCAGTACTTC | CASSLSGTSGELLYEQYF
. | . | TRBJ1-6 | TRBV11-1 | TGTGCCAGCAGCTTGAGCGGGGATAACTATAATTCACCCCTCCACTTT | CASSLSGDNYNSPLHF
. | . | TRBJ1-3 | TRBV12-3/TRBV12-4 | TGTGCCAGCAGCCCCCACGGTGGAAACACCATATATTTT | CASSPHGGNTIYF
TRBD2 | . | TRBJ2-3 | TRBV4-3 | TGCGCCAGCAGCCAAGATACGGGACTAGCTGTAAGCACAGATACGCAGTATTTT | CASSQDTGLAVSTDTQYF
. | . | TRBJ1-1 | TRBV14 | TGTGCCAGCAGCCAAGAAGGGGCGCTGGGCACTGAAGCTTTCTTT | CASSQEGALGTEAFF